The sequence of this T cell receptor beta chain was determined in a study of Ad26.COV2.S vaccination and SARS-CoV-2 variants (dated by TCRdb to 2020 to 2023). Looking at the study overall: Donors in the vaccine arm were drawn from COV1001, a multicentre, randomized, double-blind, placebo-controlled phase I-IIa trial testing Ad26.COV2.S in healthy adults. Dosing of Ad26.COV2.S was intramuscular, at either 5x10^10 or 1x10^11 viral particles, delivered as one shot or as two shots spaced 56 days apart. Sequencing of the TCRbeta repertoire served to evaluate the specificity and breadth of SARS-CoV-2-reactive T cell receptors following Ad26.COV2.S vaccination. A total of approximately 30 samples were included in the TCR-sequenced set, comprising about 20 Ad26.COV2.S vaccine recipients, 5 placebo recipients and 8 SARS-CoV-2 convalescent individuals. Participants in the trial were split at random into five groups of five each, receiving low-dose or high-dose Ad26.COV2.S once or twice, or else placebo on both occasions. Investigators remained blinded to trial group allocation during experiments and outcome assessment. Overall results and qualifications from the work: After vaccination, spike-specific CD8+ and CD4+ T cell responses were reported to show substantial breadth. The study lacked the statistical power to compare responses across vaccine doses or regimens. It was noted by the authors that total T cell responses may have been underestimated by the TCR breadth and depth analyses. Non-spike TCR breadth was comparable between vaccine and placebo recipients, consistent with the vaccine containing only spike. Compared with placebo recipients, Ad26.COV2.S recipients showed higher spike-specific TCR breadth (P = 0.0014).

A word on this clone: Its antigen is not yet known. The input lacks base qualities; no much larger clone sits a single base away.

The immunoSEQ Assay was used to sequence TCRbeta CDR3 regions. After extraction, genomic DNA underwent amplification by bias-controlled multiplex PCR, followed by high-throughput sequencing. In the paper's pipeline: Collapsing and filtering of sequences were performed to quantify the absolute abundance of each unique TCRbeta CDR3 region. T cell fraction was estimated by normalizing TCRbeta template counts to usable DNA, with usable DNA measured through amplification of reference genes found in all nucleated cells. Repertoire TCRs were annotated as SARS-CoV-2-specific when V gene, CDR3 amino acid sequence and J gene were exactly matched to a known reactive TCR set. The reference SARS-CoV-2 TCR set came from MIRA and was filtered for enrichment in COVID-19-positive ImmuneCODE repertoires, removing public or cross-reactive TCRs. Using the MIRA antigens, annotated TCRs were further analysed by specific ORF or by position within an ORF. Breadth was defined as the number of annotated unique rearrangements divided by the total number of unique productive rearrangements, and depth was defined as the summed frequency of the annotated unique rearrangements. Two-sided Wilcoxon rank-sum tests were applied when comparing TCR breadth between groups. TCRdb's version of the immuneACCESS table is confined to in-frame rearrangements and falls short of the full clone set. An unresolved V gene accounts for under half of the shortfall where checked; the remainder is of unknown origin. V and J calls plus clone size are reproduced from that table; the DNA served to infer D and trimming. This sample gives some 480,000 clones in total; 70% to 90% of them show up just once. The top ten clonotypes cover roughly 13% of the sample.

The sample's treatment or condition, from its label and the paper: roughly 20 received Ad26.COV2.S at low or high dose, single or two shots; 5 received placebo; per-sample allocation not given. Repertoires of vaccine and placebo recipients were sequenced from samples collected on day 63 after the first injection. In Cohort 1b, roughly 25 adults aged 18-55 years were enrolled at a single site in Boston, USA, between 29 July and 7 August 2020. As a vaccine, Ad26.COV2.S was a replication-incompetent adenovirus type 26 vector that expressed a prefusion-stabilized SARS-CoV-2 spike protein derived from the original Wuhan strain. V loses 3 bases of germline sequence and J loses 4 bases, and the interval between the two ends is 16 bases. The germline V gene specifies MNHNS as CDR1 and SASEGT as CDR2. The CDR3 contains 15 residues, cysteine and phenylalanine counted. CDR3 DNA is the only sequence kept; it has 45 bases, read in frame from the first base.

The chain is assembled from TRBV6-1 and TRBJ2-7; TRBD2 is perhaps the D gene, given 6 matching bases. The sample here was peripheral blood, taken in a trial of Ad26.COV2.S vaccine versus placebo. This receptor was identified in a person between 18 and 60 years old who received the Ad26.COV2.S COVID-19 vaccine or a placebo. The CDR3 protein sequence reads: CASSDRGGPPYEQYF. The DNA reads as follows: TGTGCCAGCAGTGACCGAGGAGGGCCCCCTTACGAGCAGTACTTC.